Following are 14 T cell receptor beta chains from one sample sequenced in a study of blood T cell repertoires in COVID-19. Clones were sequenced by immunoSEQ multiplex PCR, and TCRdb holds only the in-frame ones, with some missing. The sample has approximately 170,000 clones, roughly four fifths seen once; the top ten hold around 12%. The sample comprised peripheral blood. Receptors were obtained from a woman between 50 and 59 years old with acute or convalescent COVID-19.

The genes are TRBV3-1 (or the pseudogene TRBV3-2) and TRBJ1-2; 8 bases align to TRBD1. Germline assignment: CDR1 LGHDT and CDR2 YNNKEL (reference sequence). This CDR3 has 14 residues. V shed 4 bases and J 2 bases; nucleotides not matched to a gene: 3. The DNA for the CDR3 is TGTGCCAGCAGCCCCCGGGACAGGAACTATGGCTACACCTTC. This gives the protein CASSPRDRNYGYTF.

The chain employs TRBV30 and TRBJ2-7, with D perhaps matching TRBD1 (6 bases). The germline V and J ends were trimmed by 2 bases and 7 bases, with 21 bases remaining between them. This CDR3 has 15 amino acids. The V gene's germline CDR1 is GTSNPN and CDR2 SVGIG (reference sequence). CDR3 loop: CAWSPNRVRNGEQYF. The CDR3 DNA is TGTGCCTGGAGTCCGAACAGGGTGCGAAACGGGGAGCAGTACTTC.

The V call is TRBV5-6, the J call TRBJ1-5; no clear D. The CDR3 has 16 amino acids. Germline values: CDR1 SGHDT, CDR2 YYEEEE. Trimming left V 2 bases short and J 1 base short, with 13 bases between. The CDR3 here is CASSFRSLGSNQPQHF. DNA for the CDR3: TGTGCCAGCAGCTTTCGCTCACTAGGGAGCAATCAGCCCCAGCATTTT.

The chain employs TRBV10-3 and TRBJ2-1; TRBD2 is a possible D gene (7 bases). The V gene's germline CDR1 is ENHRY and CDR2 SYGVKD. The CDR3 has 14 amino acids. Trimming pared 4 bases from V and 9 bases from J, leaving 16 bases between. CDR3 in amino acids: CAISGRGAGGEQFF. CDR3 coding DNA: TGTGCCATCAGTGGACGGGGGGCCGGGGGTGAGCAGTTCTTC.

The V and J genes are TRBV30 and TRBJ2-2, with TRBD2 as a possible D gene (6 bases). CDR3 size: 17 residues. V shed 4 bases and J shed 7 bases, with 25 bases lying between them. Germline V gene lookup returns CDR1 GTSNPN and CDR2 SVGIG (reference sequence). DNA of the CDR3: TGTGCCTGGACCCTCGGCCCCAGGAGGGCCCGAGGCGGGGAGCTGTTTTTT. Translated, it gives CAWTLGPRRARGGELFF. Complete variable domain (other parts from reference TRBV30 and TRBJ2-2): SQTIHQWPATLVQPVGSPLSLECTVEGTSNPNLYWYRQAAGRGLQLLFYSVGIGQISSEVPQNLSASRPQDRQFILSSKKLLLSDSGFYLCAWTLGPRRARGGELFFGEGSRLTVL.

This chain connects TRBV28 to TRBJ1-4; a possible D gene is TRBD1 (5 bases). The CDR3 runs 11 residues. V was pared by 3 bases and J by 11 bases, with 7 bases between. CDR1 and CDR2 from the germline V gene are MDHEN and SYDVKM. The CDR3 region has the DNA TGTGCCAGCAGTTTTAAGGGGAAACTGTTTTTT. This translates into CASSFKGKLFF.

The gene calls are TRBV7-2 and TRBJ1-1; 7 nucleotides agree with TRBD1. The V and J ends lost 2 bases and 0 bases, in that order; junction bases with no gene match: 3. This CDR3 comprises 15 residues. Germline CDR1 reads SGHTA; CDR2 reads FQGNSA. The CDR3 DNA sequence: TGTGCCAGCAGCTTAACCACAGGGGTGAACACTGAAGCTTTCTTT. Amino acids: CASSLTTGVNTEAFF.

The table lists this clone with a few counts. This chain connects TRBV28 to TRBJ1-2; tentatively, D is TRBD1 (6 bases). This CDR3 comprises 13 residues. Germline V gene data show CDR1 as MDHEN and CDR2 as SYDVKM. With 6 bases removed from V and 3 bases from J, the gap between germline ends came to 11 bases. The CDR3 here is CASRGGAHYGYTF. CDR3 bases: TGTGCCAGCAGGGGGGGGGCGCACTATGGCTACACCTTC.

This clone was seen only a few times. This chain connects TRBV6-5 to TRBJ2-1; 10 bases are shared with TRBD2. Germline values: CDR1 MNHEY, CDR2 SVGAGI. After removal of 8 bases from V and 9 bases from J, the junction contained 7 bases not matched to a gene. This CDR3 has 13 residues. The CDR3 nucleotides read TGTGCCAGCGCCCGGACTAGCGGCGGTGAGCAGTTCTTC. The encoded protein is CASARTSGGEQFF.

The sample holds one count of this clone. The DNA of the CDR3 is TGTGCCAGCAGTAGGACTAGCGGTATCTCCTACGAGCAGTACTTC. This gives the protein CASSRTSGISYEQYF. The chain employs TRBV6-2 or TRBV6-3 and TRBJ2-7; 10 nucleotides align to TRBD2. V trimming: 5 bases; J trimming: 0 bases; junction bases outside the gene matches: 4. Germline CDR1 MNHEY, CDR2 SVGEGT. This CDR3 contains 15 residues.

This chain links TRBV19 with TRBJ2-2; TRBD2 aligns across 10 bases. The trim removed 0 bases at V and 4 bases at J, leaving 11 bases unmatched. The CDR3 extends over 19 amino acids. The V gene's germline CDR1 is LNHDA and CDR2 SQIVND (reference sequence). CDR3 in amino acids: CASSIDLAGDLSTTGELFF. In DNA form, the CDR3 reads TGTGCCAGTAGTATAGATCTAGCGGGAGATCTATCGACCACCGGGGAGCTGTTTTTT.

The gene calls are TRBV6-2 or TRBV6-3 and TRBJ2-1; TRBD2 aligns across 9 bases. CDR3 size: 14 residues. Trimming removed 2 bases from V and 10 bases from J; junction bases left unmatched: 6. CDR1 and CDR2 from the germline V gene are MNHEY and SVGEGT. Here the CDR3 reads CASSYSLAGYEQFF. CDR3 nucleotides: TGTGCCAGCAGTTACAGTCTAGCGGGATACGAGCAGTTCTTC.

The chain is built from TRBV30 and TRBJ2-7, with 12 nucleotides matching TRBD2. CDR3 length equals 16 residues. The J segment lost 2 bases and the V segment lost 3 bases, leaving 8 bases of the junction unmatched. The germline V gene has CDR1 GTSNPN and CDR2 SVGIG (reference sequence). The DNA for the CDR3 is TGTGCCTGGAGGGCCACTAGCGGGGGGTTCCCCTACGAGCAGTACTTC. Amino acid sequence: CAWRATSGGFPYEQYF.

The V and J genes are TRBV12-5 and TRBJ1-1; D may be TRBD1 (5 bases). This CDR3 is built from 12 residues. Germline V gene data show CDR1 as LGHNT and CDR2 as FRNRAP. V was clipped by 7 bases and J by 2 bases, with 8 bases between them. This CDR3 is CASAQGNTEAFF. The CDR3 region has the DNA TGTGCTAGTGCTCAGGGAAACACTGAAGCTTTCTTT. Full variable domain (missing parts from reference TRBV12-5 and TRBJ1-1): DARVTQTPRHKVTEMGQEVTMRCQPILGHNTVFWYRQTMMQGLELLAYFRNRAPLDDSGMPKDRFSAEMPDATLATLKIQPSEPRDSAVYFCASAQGNTEAFFGQGTRLTVV.